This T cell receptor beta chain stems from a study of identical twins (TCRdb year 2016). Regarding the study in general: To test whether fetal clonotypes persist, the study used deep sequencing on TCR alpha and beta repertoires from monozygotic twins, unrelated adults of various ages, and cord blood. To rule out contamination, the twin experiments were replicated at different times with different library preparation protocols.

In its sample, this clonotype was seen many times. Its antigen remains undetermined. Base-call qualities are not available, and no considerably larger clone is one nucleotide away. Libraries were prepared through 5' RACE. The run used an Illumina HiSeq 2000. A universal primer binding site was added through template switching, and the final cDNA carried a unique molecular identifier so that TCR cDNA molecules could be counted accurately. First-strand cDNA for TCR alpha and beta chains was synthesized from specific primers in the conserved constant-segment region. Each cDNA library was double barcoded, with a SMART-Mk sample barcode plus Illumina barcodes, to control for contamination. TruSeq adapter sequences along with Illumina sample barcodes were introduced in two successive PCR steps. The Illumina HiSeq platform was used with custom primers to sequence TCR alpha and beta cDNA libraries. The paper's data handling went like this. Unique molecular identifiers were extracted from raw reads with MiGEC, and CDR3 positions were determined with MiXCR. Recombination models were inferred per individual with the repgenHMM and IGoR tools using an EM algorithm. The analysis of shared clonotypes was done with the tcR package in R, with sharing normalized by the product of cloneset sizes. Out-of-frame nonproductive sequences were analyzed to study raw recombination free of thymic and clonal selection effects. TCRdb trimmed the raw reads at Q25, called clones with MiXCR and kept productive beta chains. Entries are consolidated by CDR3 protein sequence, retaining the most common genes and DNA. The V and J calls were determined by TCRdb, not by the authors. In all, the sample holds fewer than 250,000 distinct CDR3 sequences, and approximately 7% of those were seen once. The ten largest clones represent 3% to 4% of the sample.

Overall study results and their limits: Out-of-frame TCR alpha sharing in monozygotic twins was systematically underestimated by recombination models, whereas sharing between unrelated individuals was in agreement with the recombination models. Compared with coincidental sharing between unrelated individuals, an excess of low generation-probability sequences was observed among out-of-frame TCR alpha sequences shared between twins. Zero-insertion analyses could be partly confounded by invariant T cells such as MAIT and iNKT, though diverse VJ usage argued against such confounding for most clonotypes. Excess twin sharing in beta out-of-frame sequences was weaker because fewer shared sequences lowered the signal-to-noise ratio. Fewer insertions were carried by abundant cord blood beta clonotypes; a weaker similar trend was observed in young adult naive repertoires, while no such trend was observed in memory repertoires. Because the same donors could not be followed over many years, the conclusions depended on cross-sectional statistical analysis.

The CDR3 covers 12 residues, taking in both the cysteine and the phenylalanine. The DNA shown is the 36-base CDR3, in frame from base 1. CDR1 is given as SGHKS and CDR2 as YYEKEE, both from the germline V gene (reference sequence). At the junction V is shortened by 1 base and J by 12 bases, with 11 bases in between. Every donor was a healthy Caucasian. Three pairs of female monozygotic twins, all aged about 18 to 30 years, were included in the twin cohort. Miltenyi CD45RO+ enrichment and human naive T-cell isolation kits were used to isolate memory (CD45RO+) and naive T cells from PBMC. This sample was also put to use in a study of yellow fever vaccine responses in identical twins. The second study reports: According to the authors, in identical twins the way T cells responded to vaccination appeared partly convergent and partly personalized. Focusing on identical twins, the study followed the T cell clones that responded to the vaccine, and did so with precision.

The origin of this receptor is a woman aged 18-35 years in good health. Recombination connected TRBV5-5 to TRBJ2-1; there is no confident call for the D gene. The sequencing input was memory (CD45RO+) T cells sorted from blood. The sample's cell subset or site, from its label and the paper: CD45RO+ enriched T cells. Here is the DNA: TGTGCCAGCAGCTTGAAGCTGACTCCGCAGTTCTTC. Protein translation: CASSLKLTPQFF.